This T cell receptor (beta chain) was recorded in a study of OX40 agonist ivuxolimab in advanced cancers. Study summary: Ivuxolimab, which patients received intravenously every 2 weeks, was dosed at 0.01 to 10 mg/kg.

Concerning this clone itself: Its antigen is still unknown.

Study-level points and caveats: Certain nonresponders likewise exhibited a low normalized T-cell clonal expansion.

This CDR3 contains 18 residues. Germline lookup yields CDR1 ENHRY and CDR2 SYGVKD. Trimming cost V 2 bases and J 7 bases; bases outside gene matches: 18. The investigators sampled blood at baseline, at cycle 4 day 1, and at cycle 7 day 1. The repertoire was sequenced with immunoSEQ multiplex PCR; TCRdb's copy has only in-frame clones and lacks some. This sample yields roughly 70,000 clones, of which about 90% are seen a single time; less than 6% belongs to the top ten. Sequenced material: CD4+ or CD8+ T cells sorted from blood, taken in a trial of the OX40 agonist ivuxolimab. V and J are TRBV10-3 and TRBJ1-2; 8 positions agree with TRBD1. This receptor was obtained from an adult with an advanced solid tumor such as melanoma, head and neck, liver or kidney cancer. The DNA of the CDR3 is TGTGCCATCAGTGAGCCTTTCCGGGTGGACAGGGCGCCGGGTGGCTACACCTTC. This gives the protein CAISEPFRVDRAPGGYTF.